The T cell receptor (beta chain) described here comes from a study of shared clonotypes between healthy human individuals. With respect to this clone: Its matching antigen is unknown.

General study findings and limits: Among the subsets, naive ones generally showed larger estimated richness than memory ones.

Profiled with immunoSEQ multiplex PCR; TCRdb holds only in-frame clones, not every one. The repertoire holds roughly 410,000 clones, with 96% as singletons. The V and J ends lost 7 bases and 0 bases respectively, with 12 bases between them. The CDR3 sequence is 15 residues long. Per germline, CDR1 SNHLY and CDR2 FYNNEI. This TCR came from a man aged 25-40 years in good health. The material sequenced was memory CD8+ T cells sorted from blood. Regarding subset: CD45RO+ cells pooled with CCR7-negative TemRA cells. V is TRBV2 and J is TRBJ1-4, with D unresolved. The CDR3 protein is CASKAQSSTNEKLFF. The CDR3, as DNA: TGTGCCAGCAAGGCCCAGTCATCAACTAATGAAAAACTGTTTTTT.